This TCR beta chain was captured by sequencing in a study of a mutant IDH1 vaccine in newly diagnosed glioma. Study-level information: Each patient was administered eight vaccinations, scheduled in weeks 1, 3, 5, 7, 11, 15, 19 and 23. Onset of vaccination occurred 4-6 weeks following radiotherapy alone, or with temozolomide cycles. Treated patients had a mean age of approximately 40 years and a sex split that was roughly 60% male and roughly 40% female. Patients' prior therapy spanned radiotherapy, temozolomide, or both; most underwent both.

The time point here: week 5, during vaccination. The study gave 300 ug of mutant IDH1 20-mer peptide per vaccine dose, with topical imiquimod. In regard to this clone: The antigen is not known.

Produced via immunoSEQ multiplex PCR; TCRdb's table is partial and in-frame only. The profile covers about 50,000 clones, with just under 80% appearing a single time and about 5% taken by the ten largest. This CDR3 has 15 amino acids. The J segment lost 10 bases and the V segment lost 1 base, leaving 6 bases of the junction unmatched. The germline gives CDR1 SEHNR, CDR2 FQNEAQ (reference sequence). The clonotype originates from a man aged 50-59 years with glioma. Here the sequenced sample was PBMCs, taken from a glioma patient whose treatment included an IDH1 peptide vaccine. This rearrangement joins TRBV7-9 to TRBJ1-6, with 8 bases lining up with TRBD1. The CDR3 DNA reads as TGTGCCAGCAGCTTAGGCGGGACAGGTAACTCACCCCTCCACTTT. The encoded protein is CASSLGGTGNSPLHF. Combining the CDR3 with reference TRBV7-9 and TRBJ1-6 gives the whole variable domain DTGVSQNPRHKITKRGQNVTFRCDPISEHNRLYWYRQTLGQGPEFLTYFQNEAQLEKSRLLSDRFSAERPKGSFSTLEIQRTEQGDSAMYLCASSLGGTGNSPLHFGNGTRLTVT.